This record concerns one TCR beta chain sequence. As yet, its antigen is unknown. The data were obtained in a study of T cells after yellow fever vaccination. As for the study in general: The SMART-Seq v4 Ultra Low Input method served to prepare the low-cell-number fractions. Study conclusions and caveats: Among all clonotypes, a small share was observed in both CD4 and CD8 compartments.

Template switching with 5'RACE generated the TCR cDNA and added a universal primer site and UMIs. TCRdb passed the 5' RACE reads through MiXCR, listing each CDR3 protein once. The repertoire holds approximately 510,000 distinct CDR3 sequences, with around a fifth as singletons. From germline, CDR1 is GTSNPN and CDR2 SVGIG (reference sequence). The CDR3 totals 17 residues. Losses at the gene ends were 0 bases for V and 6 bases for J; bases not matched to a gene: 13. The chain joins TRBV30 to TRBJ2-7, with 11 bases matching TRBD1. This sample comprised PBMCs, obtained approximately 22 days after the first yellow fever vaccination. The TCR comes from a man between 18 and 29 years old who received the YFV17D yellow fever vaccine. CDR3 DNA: TGTGCCTGGAGTGTATGGTGGGGACAGGGGGGTAAGGTCGAGCAGTACTTC. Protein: CAWSVWWGQGGKVEQYF.